Listed below are T cell receptor beta chains from one sample, sequenced in a study of T cell repertoires in cytomegalovirus infection. TCRdb reprocessed the reads via MiXCR and lists one record per CDR3 protein. The table shows hundreds of thousands of distinct CDR3 sequences, with around 9.6% occurring only once. Sequenced input: PBMCs. The source of these receptors is a human donor in good health (CMV status not recorded). Some clones in this sample may be carry-over from other donors' samples. CDR3s include the opening cysteine and the closing phenylalanine or tryptophan. Each record gives: D gene, J gene, clone size, V gene, CDR3 DNA, CDR3 protein. A D gene is named only where the DNA matches it firmly. Only some rows state a clone size, as once, few, many or a class for expanded clones.

TRBD1	TRBJ2-3	many	TRBV11-1	TGTGCCAGCAGCCCGGGGACAGCCACAGATACGCAGTATTTT	CASSPGTATDTQYF
TRBD2	TRBJ2-5	many	TRBV7-2	TGTGCCAGCAGCCTCGGACTAGCGGGGGGGATTCAAGAGACCCAGTACTTC	CASSLGLAGGIQETQYF
-	TRBJ1-2	-	TRBV14	TGTGCCAGCAGCCAACCCGGGACGTCGCGGGGTGGCTACACCTTC	CASSQPGTSRGGYTF
-	TRBJ1-1	few	TRBV2	TGTGCCACCCAAAAGGCCCCTCAAACTGAAGCTTTCTTT	CATQKAPQTEAFF
TRBD2	TRBJ2-5	-	TRBV3-1	TGTGCCAGCAGCCAAGATCACCCCCGGCGGGGGGGGCCGTTAGAGACCCAGTACTTC	CASSQDHPRRGGPLETQYF
TRBD2	TRBJ2-3	few	TRBV20-1	TGCAGTGCCACAGCGGGGGGGCGAAATACGCAGTATTTT	CSATAGGRNTQYF
-	TRBJ2-1	few	TRBV29-1	TGCAGCGTTGGGGTCAGGGGGAAACGGCGGGGCCAAAACAATGAGCAGTTCTTC	CSVGVRGKRRGQNNEQFF
-	TRBJ1-2	few	TRBV6-4	TGTGCCAGCAGTGACTCGGCCTGGCAGACCTTAAGTGGCTACACCTTC	CASSDSAWQTLSGYTF
-	TRBJ2-6	-	TRBV20-1	TGCAGTGTCCCAAAAGATACTTACTCTGGGGCCAACGTCCTGACTTTC	CSVPKDTYSGANVLTF
TRBD1	TRBJ2-3	-	TRBV9	TGTGCCAGCAGCCCCGGGACAGAGTCCGGCGTCGAGCAGTATTTT	CASSPGTESGVEQYF
TRBD1	TRBJ2-1	-	TRBV6-2/TRBV6-3	TGTGCCAGCAGCCGAACGGACAGGATTCGCACCAATGAGCAGTTCTTC	CASSRTDRIRTNEQFF
TRBD1	TRBJ1-5	few	TRBV12-5	TGTGCTAGTGGTTTCCTGACAGGGGCGGGCGGAGTGGCCCAGCATTTT	CASGFLTGAGGVAQHF
-	TRBJ1-2	many	TRBV10-3	TGTGCCATCAGGGCGGACAGCCACTATGGCTACACCTTC	CAIRADSHYGYTF
TRBD1	TRBJ1-1	few	TRBV28	TGTGCCAGCACCCTAGTGGGACAGACAGAAGTGAACACTGAAGCTTTCTTT	CASTLVGQTEVNTEAFF
-	TRBJ1-6	-	TRBV3-1	TGTGCCAGCAGCCAAGAAGGGGGGAATTCACCCCTCCACTTT	CASSQEGGNSPLHF
TRBD2	TRBJ2-5	many	TRBV20-1	TGCAGTGCTACATCGGGACTAGCGGCCCAAGAGACCCAGTACTTC	CSATSGLAAQETQYF
-	TRBJ2-3	many	TRBV7-9	TGTGCCAGCAGCTTATTGGTTGGGGGCACAGATACGCAGTATTTT	CASSLLVGGTDTQYF
-	TRBJ2-5	many	TRBV5-1	TGCGCCAGCAGCTTGCAGGGCCCCTTCCAAGAGACCCAGTACTTC	CASSLQGPFQETQYF
-	TRBJ1-2	few	TRBV29-1	TGCAGCGTTGAAAGGGCAGGGGTGTGGGGCTACACCTTC	CSVERAGVWGYTF
-	TRBJ1-6	many	TRBV20-1	TGCAGTGCCGACCGGACCCGGACGGATTATAATTCACCCCTCCACTTT	CSADRTRTDYNSPLHF
-	TRBJ1-2	many	TRBV7-9	TGTGCCAGCAGCTTAGTGGAGGGTGGATACTATGGCTACACCTTC	CASSLVEGGYYGYTF
TRBD1	TRBJ1-6	many	TRBV7-2	TGTGCCAGCAGTCGAGAGGGGGCACCTAATTCACCCCTCCACTTT	CASSREGAPNSPLHF
-	TRBJ1-3	many	TRBV20-1	TGCAGTGCTAGAGATTTGAGATCAAACTCTGGAAACACCATATATTTT	CSARDLRSNSGNTIYF
-	TRBJ1-5	few	TRBV28	TGTGCCAGCAGTTTACTCGCCCAAAATCAGCCCCAGCATTTT	CASSLLAQNQPQHF
-	TRBJ2-2	many	TRBV28	TGTGCCAGCAGTCTCCTAGGCGGGGAGCTGTTTTTT	CASSLLGGELFF
-	TRBJ1-3	-	TRBV6-2/TRBV6-3	TGTGCCAGCGAATTCGACAGCTCTGGAAACACCATATATTTT	CASEFDSSGNTIYF
-	TRBJ1-4	many	TRBV5-1	TGCGCCAGCAGCCTTTTATCAACTAATGAAAAACTGTTTTTT	CASSLLSTNEKLFF
-	TRBJ1-5	few	TRBV6-8	TGTGCCAGCAGTTATCCGGGAATTGCTAATCAGCCCCAGCATTTT	CASSYPGIANQPQHF
-	TRBJ2-2	many	TRBV6-2/TRBV6-3	TGTGCCAGCCGATCCCAGTTGCAATACCCGAACACCGGGGAGCTGTTTTTT	CASRSQLQYPNTGELFF
-	TRBJ1-2	-	TRBV12-3/TRBV12-4	TGTGCCAGCAGTGATTCGGGACGCCTAGACTATGGCTACACCTTC	CASSDSGRLDYGYTF
TRBD1	TRBJ2-1	many	TRBV2	TGTGCCAGCAGTGAAGGGACAGGGGCCTCCTACAATGAGCAGTTCTTC	CASSEGTGASYNEQFF